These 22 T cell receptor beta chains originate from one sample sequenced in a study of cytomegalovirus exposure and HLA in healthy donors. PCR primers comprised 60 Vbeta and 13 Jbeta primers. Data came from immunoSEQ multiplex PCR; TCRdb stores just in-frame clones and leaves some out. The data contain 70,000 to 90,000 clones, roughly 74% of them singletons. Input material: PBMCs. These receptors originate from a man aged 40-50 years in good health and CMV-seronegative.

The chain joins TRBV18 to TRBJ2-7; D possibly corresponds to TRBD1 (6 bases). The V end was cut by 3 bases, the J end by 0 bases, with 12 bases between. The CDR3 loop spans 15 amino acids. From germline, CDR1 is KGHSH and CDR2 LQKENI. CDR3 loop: CASSPRDTRSYEQYF. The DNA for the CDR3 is TGTGCCAGCTCACCCCGGGACACTCGCTCCTACGAGCAGTACTTC.

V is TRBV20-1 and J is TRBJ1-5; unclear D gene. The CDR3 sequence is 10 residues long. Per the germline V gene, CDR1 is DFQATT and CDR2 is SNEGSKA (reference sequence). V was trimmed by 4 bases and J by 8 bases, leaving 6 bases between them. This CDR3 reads CSANGEPQHF. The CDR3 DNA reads TGCAGTGCTAACGGTGAGCCCCAGCATTTT.

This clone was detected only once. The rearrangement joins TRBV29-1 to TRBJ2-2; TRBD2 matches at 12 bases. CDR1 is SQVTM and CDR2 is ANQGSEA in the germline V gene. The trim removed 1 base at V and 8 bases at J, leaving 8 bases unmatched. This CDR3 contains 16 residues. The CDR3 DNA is TGCAGCGTTGAAGCCAGGACTAGCGGGAAATTGGGGGAGCTGTTTTTT. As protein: CSVEARTSGKLGELFF.

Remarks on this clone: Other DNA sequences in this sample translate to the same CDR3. For the CDR3, the DNA is TGCGCCAGCAGTGAGGTACAGGGTCGAGCTTTCTTT. Its protein is CASSEVQGRAFF. The rearrangement links TRBV10-2 to TRBJ1-1; D is possibly TRBD1 (6 bases). The V gene's germline CDR1 is WSHSY and CDR2 SAAADI. The CDR3 has 12 amino acids. V gave up 2 bases and J gave up 10 bases, with 11 bases separating them.

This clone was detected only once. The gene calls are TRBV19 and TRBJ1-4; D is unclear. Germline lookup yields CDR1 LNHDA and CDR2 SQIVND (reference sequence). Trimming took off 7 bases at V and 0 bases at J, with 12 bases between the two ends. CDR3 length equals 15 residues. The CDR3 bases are TGTGCCAGTACAGGCAGCTTTGCAACTAATGAAAAACTGTTTTTT. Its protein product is CASTGSFATNEKLFF.

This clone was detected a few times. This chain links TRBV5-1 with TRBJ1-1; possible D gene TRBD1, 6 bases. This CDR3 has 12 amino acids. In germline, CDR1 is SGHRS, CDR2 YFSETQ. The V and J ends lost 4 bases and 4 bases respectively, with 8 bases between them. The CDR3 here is CASSQGTTEAFF. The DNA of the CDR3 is TGCGCCAGCAGCCAGGGGACCACTGAAGCTTTCTTT.

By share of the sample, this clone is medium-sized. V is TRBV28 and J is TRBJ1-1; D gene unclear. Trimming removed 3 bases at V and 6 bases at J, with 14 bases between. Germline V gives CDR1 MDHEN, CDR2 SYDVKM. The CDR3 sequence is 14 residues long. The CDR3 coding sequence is TGTGCCAGCAGTTTCTCCCCTGAGGGCGCTGAAGCTTTCTTT. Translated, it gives CASSFSPEGAEAFF.

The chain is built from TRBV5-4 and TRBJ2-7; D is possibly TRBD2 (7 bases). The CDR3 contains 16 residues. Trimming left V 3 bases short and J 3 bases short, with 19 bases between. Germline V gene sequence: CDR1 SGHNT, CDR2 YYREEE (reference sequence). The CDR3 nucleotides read TGTGCCAGCAGCTCGAGTAGGGGAGGGGGTTTCTACGAGCAGTACTTC. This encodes CASSSSRGGGFYEQYF. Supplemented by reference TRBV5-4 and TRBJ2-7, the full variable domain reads ETGVTQSPTHLIKTRGQQVTLRCSSQSGHNTVSWYQQALGQGPQFIFQYYREEENGRGNFPPRFSGLQFPNYSSELNVNALELDDSALYLCASSSSRGGGFYEQYFGPGTRLTVT.

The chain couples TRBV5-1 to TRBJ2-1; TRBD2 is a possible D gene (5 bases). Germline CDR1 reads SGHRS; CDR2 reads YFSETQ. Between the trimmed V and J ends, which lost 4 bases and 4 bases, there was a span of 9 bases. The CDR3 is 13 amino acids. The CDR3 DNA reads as TGCGCCAGCAGCCCGGACTCTTACAATGAGCAGTTCTTC. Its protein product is CASSPDSYNEQFF.

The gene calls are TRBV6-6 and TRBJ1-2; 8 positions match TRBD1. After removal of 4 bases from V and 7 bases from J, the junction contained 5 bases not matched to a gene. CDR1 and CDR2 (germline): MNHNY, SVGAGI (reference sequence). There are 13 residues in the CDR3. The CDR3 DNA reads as TGTGCCAGCAGTTCCACAGGGGGTAGTGGCTACACCTTC. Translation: CASSSTGGSGYTF.

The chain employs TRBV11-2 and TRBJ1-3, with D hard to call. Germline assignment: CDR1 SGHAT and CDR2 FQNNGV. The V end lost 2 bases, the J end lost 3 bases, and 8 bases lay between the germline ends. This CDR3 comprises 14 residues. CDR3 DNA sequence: TGTGCCAGCAGCTTAACCAGGATTGGAAACACCATATATTTT. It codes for CASSLTRIGNTIYF.

CDR3 DNA sequence: TGTGCCAGCAGCGAGACAGCGAACACTGAAGCTTTCTTT. This sequence encodes CASSETANTEAFF. The chain has TRBV6-4 and TRBJ1-1; D might be TRBD1 (5 bases). Per germline, CDR1 MRHNA and CDR2 SNTAGT. Trimming pared 6 bases from V and 1 base from J, leaving 9 bases between. This CDR3 has 13 residues.

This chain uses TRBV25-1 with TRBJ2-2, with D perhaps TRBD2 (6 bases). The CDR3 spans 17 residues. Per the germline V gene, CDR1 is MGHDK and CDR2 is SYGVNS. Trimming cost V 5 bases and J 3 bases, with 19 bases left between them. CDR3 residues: CASSSRRRLGDTGELFF. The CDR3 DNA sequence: TGTGCCAGCAGTTCTAGGAGGCGACTAGGGGACACCGGGGAGCTGTTTTTT.

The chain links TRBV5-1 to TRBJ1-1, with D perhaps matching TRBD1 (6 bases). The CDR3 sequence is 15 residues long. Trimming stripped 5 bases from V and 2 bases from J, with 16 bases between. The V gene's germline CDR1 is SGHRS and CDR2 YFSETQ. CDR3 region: CASSHQGMVNTEAFF. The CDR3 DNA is TGCGCCAGCAGTCATCAGGGGATGGTCAACACTGAAGCTTTCTTT.

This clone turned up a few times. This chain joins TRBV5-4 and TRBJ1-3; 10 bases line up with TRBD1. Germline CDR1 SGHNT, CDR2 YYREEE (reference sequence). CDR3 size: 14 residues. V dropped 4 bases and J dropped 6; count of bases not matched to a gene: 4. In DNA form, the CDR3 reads TGTGCCAGCAGCCAAGGACAGGGGGAAAACACCATATATTTT. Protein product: CASSQGQGENTIYF.

As DNA, the CDR3 is TGTGCCAGCAGCTTGGCAACCCGGGACACCTACAAAGGGGAGACCCAGTACTTC. It specifies CASSLATRDTYKGETQYF. V usage is TRBV5-6 and J usage is TRBJ2-5, with D possibly being TRBD1 (6 bases). V lost 0 bases and J 5 bases, leaving 23 bases between the germline ends. The CDR3 is 18 amino acids. In germline, CDR1 is SGHDT, CDR2 YYEEEE.

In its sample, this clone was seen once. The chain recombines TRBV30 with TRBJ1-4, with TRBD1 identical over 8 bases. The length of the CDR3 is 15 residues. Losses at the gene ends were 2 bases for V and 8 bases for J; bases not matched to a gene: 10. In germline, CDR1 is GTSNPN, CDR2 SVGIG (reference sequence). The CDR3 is CAWSPRTGWPEKLFF. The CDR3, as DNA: TGTGCCTGGAGTCCCCGGACAGGGTGGCCAGAAAAACTGTTTTTT.

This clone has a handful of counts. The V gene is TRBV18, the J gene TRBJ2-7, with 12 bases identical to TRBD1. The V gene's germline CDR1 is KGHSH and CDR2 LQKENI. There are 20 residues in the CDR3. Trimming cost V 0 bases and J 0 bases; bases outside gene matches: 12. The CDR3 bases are TGTGCCAGCTCACCACCGGCGGGACAGGGGGCCAGCGGGAGCTCCTACGAGCAGTACTTC. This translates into CASSPPAGQGASGSSYEQYF. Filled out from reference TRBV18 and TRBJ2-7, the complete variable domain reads NAGVMQNPRHLVRRRGQEARLRCSPMKGHSHVYWYRQLPEEGLKFMVYLQKENIIDESGMPKERFSAEFPKEGPSILRIQQVVRGDSAAYFCASSPPAGQGASGSSYEQYFGPGTRLTVT.

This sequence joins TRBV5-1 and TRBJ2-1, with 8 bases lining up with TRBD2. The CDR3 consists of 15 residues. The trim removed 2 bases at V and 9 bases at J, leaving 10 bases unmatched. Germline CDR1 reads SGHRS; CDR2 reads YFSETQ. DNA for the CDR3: TGCGCCAGCAGCTTTGGAAGCGGGAGTATTGGTGAGCAGTTCTTC. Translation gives CASSFGSGSIGEQFF.

The CDR3 region has the DNA TGTGCCAGCAGTTGGGCCTTAGGCAGAGAGCAGTTCTTC. Amino acids: CASSWALGREQFF. V is TRBV25-1 and J is TRBJ2-1; D gene unclear. The germline gives CDR1 MGHDK, CDR2 SYGVNS. CDR3 length: 13 residues. V dropped 5 bases and J dropped 10 bases, with 15 bases sitting between them.

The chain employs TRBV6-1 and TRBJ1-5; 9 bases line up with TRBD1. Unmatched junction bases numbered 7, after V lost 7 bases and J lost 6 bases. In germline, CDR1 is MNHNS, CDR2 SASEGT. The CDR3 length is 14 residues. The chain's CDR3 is CASTPGTGPQPQHF. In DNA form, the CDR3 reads TGTGCCAGCACCCCGGGGACAGGGCCTCAGCCCCAGCATTTT.

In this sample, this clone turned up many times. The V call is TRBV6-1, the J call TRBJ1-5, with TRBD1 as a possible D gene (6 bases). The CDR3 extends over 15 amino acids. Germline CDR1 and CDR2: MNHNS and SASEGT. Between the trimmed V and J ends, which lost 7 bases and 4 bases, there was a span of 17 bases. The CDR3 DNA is TGTGCCAGCATCCTACAGGGTAAAAGGAATCAGCCCCAGCATTTT. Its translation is CASILQGKRNQPQHF.